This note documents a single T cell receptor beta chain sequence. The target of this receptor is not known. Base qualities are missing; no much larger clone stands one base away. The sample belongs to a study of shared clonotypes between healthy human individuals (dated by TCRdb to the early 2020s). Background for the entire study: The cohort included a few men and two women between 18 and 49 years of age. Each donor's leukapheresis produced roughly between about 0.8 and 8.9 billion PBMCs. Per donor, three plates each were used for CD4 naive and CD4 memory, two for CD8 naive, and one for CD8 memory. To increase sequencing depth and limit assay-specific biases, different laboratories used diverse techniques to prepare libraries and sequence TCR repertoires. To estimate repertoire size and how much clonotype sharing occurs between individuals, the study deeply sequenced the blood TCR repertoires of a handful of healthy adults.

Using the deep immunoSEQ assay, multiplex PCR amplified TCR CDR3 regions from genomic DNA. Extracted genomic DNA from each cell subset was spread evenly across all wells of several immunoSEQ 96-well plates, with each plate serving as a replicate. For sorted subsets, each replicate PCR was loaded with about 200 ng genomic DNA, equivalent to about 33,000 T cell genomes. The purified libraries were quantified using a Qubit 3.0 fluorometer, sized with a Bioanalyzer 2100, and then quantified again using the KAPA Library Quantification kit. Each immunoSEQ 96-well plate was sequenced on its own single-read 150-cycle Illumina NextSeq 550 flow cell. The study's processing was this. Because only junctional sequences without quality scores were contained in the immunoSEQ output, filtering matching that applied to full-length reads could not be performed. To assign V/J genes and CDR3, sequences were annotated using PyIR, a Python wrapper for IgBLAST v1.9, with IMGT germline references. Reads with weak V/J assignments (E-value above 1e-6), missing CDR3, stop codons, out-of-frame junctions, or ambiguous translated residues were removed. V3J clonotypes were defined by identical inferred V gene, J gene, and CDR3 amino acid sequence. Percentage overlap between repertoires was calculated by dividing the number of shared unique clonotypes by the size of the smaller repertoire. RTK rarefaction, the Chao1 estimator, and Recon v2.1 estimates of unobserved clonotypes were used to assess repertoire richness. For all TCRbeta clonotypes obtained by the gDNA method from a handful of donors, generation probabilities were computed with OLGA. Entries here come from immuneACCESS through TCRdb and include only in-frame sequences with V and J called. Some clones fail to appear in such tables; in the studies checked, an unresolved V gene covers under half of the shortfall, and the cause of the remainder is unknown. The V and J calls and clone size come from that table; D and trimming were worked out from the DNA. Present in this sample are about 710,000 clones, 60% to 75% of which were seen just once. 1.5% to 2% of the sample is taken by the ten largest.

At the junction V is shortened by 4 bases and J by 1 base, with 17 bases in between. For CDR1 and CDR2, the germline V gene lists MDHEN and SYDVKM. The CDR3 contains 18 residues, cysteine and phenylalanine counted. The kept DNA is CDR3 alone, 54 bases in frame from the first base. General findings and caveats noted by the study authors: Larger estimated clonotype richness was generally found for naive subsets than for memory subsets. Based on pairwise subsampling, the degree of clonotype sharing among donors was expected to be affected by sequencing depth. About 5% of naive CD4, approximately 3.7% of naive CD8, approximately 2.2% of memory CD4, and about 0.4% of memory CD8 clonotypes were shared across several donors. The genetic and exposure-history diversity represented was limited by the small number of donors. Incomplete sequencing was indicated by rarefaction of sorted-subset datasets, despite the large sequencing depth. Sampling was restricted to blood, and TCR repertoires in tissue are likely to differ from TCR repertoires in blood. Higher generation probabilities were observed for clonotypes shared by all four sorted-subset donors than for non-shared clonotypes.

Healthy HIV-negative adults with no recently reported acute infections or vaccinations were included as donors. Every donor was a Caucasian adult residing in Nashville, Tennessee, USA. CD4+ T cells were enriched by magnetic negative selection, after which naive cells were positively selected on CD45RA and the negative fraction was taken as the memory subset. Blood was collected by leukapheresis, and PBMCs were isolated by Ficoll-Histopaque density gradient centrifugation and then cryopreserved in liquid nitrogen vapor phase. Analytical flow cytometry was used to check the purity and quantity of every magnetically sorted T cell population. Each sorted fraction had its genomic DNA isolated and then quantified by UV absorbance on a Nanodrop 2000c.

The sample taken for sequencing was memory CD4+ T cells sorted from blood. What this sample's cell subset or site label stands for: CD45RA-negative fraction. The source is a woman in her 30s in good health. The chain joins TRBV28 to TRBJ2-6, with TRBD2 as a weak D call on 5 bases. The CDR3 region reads CASSSSTGKGSGANVLTF. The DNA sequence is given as TGTGCCAGCAGTTCGAGTACGGGAAAAGGGTCTGGGGCCAACGTCCTGACTTTC.